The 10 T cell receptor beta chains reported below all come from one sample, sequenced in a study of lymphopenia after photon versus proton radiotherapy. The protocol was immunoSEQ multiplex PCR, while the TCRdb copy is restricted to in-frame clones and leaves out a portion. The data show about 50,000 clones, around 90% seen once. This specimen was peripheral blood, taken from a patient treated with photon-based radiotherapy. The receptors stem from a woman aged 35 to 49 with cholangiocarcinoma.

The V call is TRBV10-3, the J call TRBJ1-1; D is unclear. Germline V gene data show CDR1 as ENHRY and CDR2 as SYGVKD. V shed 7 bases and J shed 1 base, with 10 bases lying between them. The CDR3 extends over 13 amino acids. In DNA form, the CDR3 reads TGTGCCATCAAAGGAAATTCGAACACTGAAGCTTTCTTT. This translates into CAIKGNSNTEAFF.

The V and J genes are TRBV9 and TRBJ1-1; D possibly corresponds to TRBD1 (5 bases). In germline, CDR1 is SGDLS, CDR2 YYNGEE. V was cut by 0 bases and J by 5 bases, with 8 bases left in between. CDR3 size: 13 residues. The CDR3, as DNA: TGTGCCAGCAGCGTAGACAGGCTTACTGAAGCTTTCTTT. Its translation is CASSVDRLTEAFF.

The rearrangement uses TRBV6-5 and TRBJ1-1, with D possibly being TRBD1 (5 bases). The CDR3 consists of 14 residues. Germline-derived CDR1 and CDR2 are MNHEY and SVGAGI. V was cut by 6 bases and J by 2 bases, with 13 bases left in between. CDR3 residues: CASSLRVGNTEAFF. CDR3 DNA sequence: TGTGCCAGCAGCCTCAGGGTGGGCAACACTGAAGCTTTCTTT.

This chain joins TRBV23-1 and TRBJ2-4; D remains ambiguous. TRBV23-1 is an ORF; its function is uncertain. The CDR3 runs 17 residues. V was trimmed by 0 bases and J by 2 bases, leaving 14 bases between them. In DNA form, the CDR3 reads TGCGCCAGCAGTCAATCGTACGGGTTTGAGTCCAAAAACATTCAGTACTTC. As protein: CASSQSYGFESKNIQYF.

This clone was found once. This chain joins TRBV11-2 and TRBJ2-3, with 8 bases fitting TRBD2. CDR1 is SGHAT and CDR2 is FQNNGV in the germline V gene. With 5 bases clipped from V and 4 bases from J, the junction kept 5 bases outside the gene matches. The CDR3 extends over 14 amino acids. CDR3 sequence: CASSPGLAADTQYF. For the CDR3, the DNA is TGTGCCAGCAGCCCCGGACTAGCAGCAGATACGCAGTATTTT.

CDR3: CASSNTDRGEAFF. The CDR3, as DNA: TGTGCCAGCAGCAATACCGACAGGGGTGAAGCTTTCTTT. The V call is TRBV5-5, the J call TRBJ1-1; TRBD1 matches 8 bases. This CDR3 has 13 residues. Germline V lookup: CDR1 SGHKS, CDR2 YYEKEE (reference sequence). V shed 4 bases, J shed 7 bases, and the junction held 6 bases outside the gene matches.

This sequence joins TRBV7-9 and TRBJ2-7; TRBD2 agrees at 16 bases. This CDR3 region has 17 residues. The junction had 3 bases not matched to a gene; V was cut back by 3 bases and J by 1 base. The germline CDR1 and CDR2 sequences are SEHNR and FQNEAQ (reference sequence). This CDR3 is CASSLGLAGGMSYEQYF. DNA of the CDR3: TGTGCCAGCAGCTTGGGACTAGCGGGGGGGATGTCCTACGAGCAGTACTTC.

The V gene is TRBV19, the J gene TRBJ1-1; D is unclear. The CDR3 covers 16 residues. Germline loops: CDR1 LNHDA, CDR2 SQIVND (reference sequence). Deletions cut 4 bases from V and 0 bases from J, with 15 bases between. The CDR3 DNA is TGTGCCAGTAGTACCTTGAGGTCAGCCATGAACACTGAAGCTTTCTTT. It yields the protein CASSTLRSAMNTEAFF.

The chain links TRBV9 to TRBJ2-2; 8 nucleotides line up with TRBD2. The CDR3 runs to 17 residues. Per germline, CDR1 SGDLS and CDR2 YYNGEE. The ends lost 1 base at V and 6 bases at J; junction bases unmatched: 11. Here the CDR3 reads CASSVNPAGGLSGELFF. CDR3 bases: TGTGCCAGCAGCGTAAATCCCGCGGGAGGTTTATCCGGGGAGCTGTTTTTT.

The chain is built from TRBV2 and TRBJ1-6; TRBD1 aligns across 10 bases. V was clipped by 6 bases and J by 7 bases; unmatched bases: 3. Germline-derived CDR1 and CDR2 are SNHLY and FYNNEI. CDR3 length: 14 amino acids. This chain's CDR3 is CASRGQGNNSPLHF. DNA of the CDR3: TGTGCCAGCAGGGGACAGGGGAACAATTCACCCCTCCACTTT. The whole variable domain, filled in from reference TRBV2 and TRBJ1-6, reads EPEVTQTPSHQVTQMGQEVILRCVPISNHLYFYWYRQILGQKVEFLVSFYNNEISEKSEIFDDQFSVERPDGSNFTLKIRSTKLEDSAMYFCASRGQGNNSPLHFGNGTRLTVT.